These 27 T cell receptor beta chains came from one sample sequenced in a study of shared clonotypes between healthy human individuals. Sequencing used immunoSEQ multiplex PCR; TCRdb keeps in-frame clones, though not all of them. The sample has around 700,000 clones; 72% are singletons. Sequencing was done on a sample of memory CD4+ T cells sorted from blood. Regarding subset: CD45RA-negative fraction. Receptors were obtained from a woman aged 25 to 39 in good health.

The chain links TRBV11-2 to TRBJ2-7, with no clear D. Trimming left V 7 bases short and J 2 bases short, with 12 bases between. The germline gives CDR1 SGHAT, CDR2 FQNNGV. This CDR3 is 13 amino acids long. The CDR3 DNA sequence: TGTGCCAGCAAATTAGGCAATACCTACGAGCAGTACTTC. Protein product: CASKLGNTYEQYF.

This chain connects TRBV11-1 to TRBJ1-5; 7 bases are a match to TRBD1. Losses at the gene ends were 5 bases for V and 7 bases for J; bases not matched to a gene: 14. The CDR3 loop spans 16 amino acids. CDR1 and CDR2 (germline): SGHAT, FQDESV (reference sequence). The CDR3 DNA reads TGTGCCAGCAGCCCGGCCTGGAGGGGGCTTAGGCAGCCCCAGCATTTT. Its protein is CASSPAWRGLRQPQHF.

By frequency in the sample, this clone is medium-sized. CDR3 region: CASSDAVGLGKHF. The CDR3, as DNA: TGTGCCAGCAGTGACGCGGTAGGGCTTGGTAAGCATTTT. This rearrangement joins TRBV2 to TRBJ1-5; D is uncertain. The length of the CDR3 is 13 residues. Per germline, CDR1 SNHLY and CDR2 FYNNEI. With 3 bases removed from V and 14 bases from J, the gap between germline ends came to 17 bases.

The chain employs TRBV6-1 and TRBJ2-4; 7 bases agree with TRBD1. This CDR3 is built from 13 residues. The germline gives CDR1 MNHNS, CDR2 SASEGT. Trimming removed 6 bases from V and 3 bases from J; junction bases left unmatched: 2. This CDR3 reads CASRGTVKNIQYF. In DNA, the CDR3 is TGTGCCAGCAGGGGGACAGTCAAAAACATTCAGTACTTC.

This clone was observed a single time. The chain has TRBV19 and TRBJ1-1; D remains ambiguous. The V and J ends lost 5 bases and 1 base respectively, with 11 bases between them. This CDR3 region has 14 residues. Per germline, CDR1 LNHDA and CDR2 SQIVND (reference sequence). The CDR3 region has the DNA TGTGCCAGTAGTCGAGTTTTCAAGAACACTGAAGCTTTCTTT. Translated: CASSRVFKNTEAFF.

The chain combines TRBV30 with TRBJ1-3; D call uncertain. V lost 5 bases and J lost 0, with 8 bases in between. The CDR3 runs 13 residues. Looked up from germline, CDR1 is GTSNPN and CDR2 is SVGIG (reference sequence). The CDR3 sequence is CAWGVGSGNTIYF. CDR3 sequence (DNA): TGTGCCTGGGGGGTTGGCTCTGGAAACACCATATATTTT.

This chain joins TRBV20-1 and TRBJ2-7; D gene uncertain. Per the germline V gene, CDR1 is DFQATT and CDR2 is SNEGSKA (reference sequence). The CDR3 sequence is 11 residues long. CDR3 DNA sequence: TGCAGCAGCCTCGCGGCCTACGAGCAGTACTTC. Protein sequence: CSSLAAYEQYF.

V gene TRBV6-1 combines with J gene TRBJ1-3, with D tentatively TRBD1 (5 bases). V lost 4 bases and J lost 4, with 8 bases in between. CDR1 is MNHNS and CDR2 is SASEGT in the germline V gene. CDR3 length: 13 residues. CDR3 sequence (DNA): TGTGCCAGCAGTGCCTACAGGGGAAACACCATATATTTT. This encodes CASSAYRGNTIYF.

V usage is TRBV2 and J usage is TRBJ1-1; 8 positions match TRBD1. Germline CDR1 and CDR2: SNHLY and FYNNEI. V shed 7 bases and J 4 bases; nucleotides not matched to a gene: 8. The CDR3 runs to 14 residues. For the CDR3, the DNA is TGTGCCAGCATTGAGACAGGGGAGAGCACTGAAGCTTTCTTT. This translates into CASIETGESTEAFF. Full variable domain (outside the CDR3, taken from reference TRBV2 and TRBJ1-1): EPEVTQTPSHQVTQMGQEVILRCVPISNHLYFYWYRQILGQKVEFLVSFYNNEISEKSEIFDDQFSVERPDGSNFTLKIRSTKLEDSAMYFCASIETGESTEAFFGQGTRLTVV.

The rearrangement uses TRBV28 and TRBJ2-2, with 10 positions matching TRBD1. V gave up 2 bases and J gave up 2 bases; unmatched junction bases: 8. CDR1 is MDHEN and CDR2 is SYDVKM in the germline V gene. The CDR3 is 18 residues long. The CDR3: CASSLRDRGGENTGELFF. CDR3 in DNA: TGTGCCAGCAGTTTACGGGACAGGGGTGGCGAAAACACCGGGGAGCTGTTTTTT.

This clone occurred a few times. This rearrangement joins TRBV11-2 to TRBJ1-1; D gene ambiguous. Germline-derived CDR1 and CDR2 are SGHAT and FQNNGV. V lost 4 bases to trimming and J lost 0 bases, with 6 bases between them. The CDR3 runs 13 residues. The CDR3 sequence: CASSWALNTEAFF. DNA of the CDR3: TGTGCCAGCAGCTGGGCCTTGAACACTGAAGCTTTCTTT.

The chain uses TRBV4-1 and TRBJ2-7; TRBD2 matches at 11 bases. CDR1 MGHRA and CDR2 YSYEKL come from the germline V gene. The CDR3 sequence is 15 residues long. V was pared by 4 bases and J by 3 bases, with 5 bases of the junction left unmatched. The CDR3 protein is CASSPTGTSGYEQYF. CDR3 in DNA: TGCGCCAGCAGCCCAACCGGGACTAGCGGCTACGAGCAGTACTTC.

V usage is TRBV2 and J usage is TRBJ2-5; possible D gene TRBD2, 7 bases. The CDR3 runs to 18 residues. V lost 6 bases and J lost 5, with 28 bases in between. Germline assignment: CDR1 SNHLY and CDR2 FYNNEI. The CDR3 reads CASRGGPNGTQVWETQYF. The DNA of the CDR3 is TGTGCCAGCAGGGGGGGGCCAAACGGGACACAGGTTTGGGAGACCCAGTACTTC.

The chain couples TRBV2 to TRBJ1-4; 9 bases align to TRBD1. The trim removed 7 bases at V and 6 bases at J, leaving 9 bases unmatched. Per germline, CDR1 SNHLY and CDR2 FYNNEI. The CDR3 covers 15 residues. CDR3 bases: TGTGCCAGCACAATGCTGGGACAGGGTGATGAAAAACTGTTTTTT. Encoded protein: CASTMLGQGDEKLFF.

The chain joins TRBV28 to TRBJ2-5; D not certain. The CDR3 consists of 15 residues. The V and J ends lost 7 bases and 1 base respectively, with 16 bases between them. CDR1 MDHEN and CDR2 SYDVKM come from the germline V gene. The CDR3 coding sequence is TGTGCCAGCAACTCGGGTGGGAACAGCCAAGAGACCCAGTACTTC. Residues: CASNSGGNSQETQYF.

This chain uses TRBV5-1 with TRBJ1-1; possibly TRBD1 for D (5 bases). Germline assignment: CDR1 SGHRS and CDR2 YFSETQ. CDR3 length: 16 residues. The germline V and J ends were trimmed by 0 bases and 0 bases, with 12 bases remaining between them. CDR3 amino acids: CASSLGQGNMNTEAFF. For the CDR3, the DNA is TGCGCCAGCAGCTTGGGGCAGGGTAACATGAACACTGAAGCTTTCTTT. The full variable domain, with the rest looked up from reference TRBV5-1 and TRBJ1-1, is KAGVTQTPRYLIKTRGQQVTLSCSPISGHRSVSWYQQTPGQGLQFLFEYFSETQRNKGNFPGRFSGRQFSNSRSEMNVSTLELGDSALYLCASSLGQGNMNTEAFFGQGTRLTVV.

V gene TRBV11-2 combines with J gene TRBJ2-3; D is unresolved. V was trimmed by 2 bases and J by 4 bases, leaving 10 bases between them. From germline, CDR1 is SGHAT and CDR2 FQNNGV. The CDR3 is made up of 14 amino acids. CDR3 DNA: TGTGCCAGCAGCTTATCGCGATCGGCAGATACGCAGTATTTT. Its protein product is CASSLSRSADTQYF.

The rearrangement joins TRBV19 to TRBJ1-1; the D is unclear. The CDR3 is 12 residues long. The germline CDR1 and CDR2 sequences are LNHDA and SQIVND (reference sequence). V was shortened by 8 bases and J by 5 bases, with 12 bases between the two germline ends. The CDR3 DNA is TGTGCCAGTCACCAGTCTTTAACTGAAGCTTTCTTT. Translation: CASHQSLTEAFF. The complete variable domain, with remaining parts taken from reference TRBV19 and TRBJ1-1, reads DGGITQSPKYLFRKEGQNVTLSCEQNLNHDAMYWYRQDPGQGLRLIYYSQIVNDFQKGDIAEGYSVSREKKESFPLTVTSAQKNPTAFYLCASHQSLTEAFFGQGTRLTVV.

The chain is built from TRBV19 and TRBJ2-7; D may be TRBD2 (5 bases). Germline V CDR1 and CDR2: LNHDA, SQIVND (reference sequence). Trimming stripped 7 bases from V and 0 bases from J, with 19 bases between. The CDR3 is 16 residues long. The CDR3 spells CASTNTGEKSSYEQYF. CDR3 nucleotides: TGTGCCAGTACCAATACCGGGGAAAAAAGCTCCTACGAGCAGTACTTC.

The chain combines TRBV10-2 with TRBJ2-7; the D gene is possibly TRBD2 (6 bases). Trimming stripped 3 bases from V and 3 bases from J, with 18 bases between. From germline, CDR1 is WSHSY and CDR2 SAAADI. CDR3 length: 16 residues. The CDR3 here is CASSDGSGGKDYEQYF. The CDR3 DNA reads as TGCGCCAGCAGTGATGGTAGCGGTGGTAAGGACTACGAGCAGTACTTC.

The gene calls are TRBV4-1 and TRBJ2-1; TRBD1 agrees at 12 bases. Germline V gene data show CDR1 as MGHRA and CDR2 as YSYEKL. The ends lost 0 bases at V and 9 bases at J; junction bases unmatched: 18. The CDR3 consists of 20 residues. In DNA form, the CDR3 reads TGCGCCAGCAGCCAAGAGTTGGGACAGGGGGCATTTAGCGGGAGAGTTGAGCAGTTCTTC. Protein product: CASSQELGQGAFSGRVEQFF.

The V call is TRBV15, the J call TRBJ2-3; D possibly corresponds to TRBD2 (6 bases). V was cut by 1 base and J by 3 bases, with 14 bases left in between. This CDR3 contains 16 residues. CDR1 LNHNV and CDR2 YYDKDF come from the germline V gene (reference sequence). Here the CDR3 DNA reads TGTGCCACCAGCAGAGGGGGGGACTCTCGAACAGATACGCAGTATTTT. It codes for CATSRGGDSRTDTQYF.

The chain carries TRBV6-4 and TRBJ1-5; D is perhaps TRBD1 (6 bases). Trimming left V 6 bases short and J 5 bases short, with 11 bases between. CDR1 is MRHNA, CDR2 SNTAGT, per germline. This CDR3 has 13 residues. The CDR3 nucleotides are TGTGCCAGCAGCCGACAGGCCGATCAGCCCCAGCATTTT. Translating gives CASSRQADQPQHF.

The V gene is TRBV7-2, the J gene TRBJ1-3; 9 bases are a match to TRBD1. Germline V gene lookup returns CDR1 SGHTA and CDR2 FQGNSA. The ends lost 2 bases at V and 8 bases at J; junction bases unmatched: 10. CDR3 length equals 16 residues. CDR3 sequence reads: CASSLSPMTGGDTIYF. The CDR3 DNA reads TGTGCCAGCAGCTTATCCCCGATGACAGGGGGGGACACCATATATTTT.

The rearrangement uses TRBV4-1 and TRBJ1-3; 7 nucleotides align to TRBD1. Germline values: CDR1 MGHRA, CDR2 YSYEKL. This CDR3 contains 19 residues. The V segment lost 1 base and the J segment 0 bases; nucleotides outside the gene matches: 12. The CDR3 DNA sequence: TGCGCCAGCAGCCAAGGTACTCGTACAGGGGCTCTCTCTGGAAACACCATATATTTT. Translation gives CASSQGTRTGALSGNTIYF.

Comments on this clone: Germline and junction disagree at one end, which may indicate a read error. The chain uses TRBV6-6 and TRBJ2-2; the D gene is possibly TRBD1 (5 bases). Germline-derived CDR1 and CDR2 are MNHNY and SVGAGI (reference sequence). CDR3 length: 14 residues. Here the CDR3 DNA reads TGCGCCAGCAGTGATCAGGGTCCAATTGGGGAGCTGTTTTTT. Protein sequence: CASSDQGPIGELFF.

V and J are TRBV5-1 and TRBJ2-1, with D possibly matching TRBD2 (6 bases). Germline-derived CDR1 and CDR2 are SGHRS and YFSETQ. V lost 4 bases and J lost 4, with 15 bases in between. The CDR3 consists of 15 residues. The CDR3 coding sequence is TGCGCCAGCAGCCCCTCGGGGGAGTGGTACAATGAGCAGTTCTTC. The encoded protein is CASSPSGEWYNEQFF.